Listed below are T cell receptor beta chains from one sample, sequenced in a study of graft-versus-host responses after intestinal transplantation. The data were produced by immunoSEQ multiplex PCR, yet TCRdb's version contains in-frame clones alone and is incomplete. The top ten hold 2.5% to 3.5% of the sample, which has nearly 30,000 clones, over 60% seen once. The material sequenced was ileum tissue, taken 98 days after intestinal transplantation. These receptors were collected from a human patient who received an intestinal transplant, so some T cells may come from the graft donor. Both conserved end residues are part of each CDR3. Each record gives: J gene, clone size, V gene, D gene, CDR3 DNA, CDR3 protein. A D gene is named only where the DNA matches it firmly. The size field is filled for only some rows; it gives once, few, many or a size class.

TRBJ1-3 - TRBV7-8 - TGTGCCAGCAGCCCTAGCGGGGGGTCTGGAAACACCATATATTTT CASSPSGGSGNTIYF
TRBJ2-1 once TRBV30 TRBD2 TGTGCCTGGATGGGAGCGGGGGGACCCAGCTCCTACAATGAGCAGTTCTTC CAWMGAGGPSSYNEQFF
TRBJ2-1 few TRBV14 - TGTGCCAGCAGCCTTGACTTAGGGATGGGCAATGAGCAGTTCTTC CASSLDLGMGNEQFF
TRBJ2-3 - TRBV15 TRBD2 TGTGCCACCAGCAGAGAATCGGGGGGGACAGATACGCAGTATTTT CATSRESGGTDTQYF
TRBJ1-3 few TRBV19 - TGTGCCAGTAGTTTACAGGGTAATCCTGGAAACACCATATATTTT CASSLQGNPGNTIYF
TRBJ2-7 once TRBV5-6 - TGTGCCAGCAGCTGGGGGGAGAGCGTTTACGAGCAGTACTTC CASSWGESVYEQYF
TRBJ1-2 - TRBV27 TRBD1 TGTGCCAGCGGGTACCACCAACAGGGGCGCCCCTCCTATGGCTACACCTTC CASGYHQQGRPSYGYTF
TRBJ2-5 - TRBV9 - TGTGCCAGCAGCGCCCGACGGGGGAGTACGGGGAAGACCCAGTACTTC CASSARRGSTGKTQYF
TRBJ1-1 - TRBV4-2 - TGTGCCAGCAGCCAAGACGGGTCGGGGATGAACACTGAAGCTTTCTTT CASSQDGSGMNTEAFF
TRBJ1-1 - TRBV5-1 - TGCGCCAGCAGCTTAAGACAGGACGGCGGTGAAGCTTTCTTT CASSLRQDGGEAFF
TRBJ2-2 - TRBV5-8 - TGTGCCAGCAGCCATAGACAGGACTGGGCGAACACCGGGGAGCTGTTTTTT CASSHRQDWANTGELFF
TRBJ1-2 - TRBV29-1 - TGCAGCGTTGAAGAATTGGACGACTATGGCTACACCTTC CSVEELDDYGYTF
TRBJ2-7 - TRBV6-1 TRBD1 TGTGCCAGCAGTAGACAGGGGGCGCAGGCCTACGAGCAGTACTTC CASSRQGAQAYEQYF
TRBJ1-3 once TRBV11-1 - TGTGCCAGCAGCTCCCGGGACATGGAGAGAAACACCATATATTTT CASSSRDMERNTIYF
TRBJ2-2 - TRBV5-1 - TGCGCCAGCGAGGACAAGCTTAACACCGGGGAGCTGTTTTTT CASEDKLNTGELFF
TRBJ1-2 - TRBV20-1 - TGCAGTGCTAGATACAACTATGGCTACACCTTC CSARYNYGYTF
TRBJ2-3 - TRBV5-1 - TGCGCCAGCAGCTTTTCTCAGGATACGCAGTATTTT CASSFSQDTQYF
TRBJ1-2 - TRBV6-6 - TGTGCCAGCAGTTATCAATTTAACTATGGCTACACCTTC CASSYQFNYGYTF
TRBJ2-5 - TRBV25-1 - TGTGCCAGCACGGACAGCCAAGAGACCCAGTACTTC CASTDSQETQYF
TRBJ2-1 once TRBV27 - TGTGCCAGCAGTTTATCGGCTACCCATGAGCAGTTCTTC CASSLSATHEQFF
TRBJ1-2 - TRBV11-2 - TGTGCCAGCAGCTTAGACAGGGGCTATGGCTACACCTTC CASSLDRGYGYTF
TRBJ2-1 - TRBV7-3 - TGTGCCAGCAGTAGGGAATCCAGGTACAATGAGCAGTTCTTC CASSRESRYNEQFF
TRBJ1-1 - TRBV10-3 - TGTGCCATCAGTGATCACAGGGTTCCAGGGATCGGTGAAGCTTTCTTT CAISDHRVPGIGEAFF
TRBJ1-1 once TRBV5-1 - TGCGCCAGCAGCTTGTCGCGGTCAACTGAAGCTTTCTTT CASSLSRSTEAFF
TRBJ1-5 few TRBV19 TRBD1 TGTGCCAGTAGTATAGGACAGGGAGGCAATCAGCCCCAGCATTTT CASSIGQGGNQPQHF
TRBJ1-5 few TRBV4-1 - TGCGCCAGCAGCCTCCTAGCGGGGGAATCCCAGCCCCAGCATTTT CASSLLAGESQPQHF
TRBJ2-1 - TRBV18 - TGTGCCAGCTCACCATACGACACGGGAAACTCCTACAATGAGCAGTTCTTC CASSPYDTGNSYNEQFF
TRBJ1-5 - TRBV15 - TGTGCCACCAGCCAGGATCCTAATCAGCCCCAGCATTTT CATSQDPNQPQHF
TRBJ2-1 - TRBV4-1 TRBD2 TGCGCCAGCAGCCAAGCCTTGACTAGCGGGGGGGCCGAAGAGCAGTTCTTC CASSQALTSGGAEEQFF
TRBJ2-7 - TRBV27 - TGTGCCAGCAGTTTGCTTGGGTGGGAGCAGTACTTC CASSLLGWEQYF
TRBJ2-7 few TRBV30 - TGTGCCTGTAACGACGGAGCACTACCCTACGAGCAGTACTTC CACNDGALPYEQYF
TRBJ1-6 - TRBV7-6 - TGTGCCAGCAGCTACAGTGGCAATTCACCCCTCCACTTT CASSYSGNSPLHF
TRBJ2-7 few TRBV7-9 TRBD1 TGTGCCAGCAGCTCAACCCGGACAGGATCCTACGAGCAGTACTTC CASSSTRTGSYEQYF
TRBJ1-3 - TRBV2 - TGTGCCAGCAGCGATATCGGTACCATATATTTT CASSDIGTIYF
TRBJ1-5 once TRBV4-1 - TGCGCCAGCAGCCAATTGGGCAGAACGAGTCCGGAGTCGCCCCAGCATTTT CASSQLGRTSPESPQHF
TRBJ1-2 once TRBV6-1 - TGTGCCACCCAGGACGTCTTTAGTAACTATGGCTACACCTTC CATQDVFSNYGYTF
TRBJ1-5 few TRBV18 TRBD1 TGTGCCAGCTCACCCCAGGGGGGGAGGGCCACCAATCAGCCCCAGCATTTT CASSPQGGRATNQPQHF
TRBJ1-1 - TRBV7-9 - TGTGCCAGCAGCCGGGGGAACACTGAAGCTTTCTTT CASSRGNTEAFF
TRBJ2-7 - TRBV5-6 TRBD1 TGTGCCAGCAGCTTGATACAGGGGGCCTACGAGCAGTACTTC CASSLIQGAYEQYF
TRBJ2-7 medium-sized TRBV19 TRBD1 TGTGCCAGTAGTACCGGGACAGGGACCGAGCAGTACTTC CASSTGTGTEQYF